This T cell receptor beta chain was captured in a study of graft-versus-host responses after intestinal transplantation. Study context: Recipients were all induced with anti-thymocyte globulin, then given tacrolimus and steroids for 3 to 4 years. Study-wide points: The marrow of recipients harbored GvH clones, and ileum or blood showed some of them first.

Clones were read by immunoSEQ multiplex PCR, and TCRdb kept only the in-frame ones, dropping some. This table has about 43,000 clones, about 95% appearing once. Looked up from germline, CDR1 is MNHNY and CDR2 is SVGAGI (reference sequence). This CDR3 has 11 amino acids. V was clipped by 5 bases and J by 9 bases, with 11 bases between them. About this clone: What it binds is unknown.

This specimen was PBMCs, taken 330 to 350 days after intestinal transplant. This TCR came from a human patient who received an intestinal transplant, so some T cells may come from the graft donor. The gene calls are TRBV6-6 and TRBJ2-7, with D perhaps TRBD1 or TRBD2 (5 bases each). CDR3 bases: TGTGCCAGCAGTACGGGACCCTCGCAGTACTTC. This codes for CASSTGPSQYF.